Shown below are 13 T cell receptor beta chains from a single sample sequenced in a study of T cells after yellow fever vaccination. In TCRdb, the 5' RACE reads were re-called with MiXCR into one record per CDR3 protein. Of about 350,000 distinct CDR3 sequences in the sample, under 15% were seen once. Sequenced here: CD4+ T cells sorted from PBMCs, sampled 15 days after the yellow fever booster vaccination. These receptors all stem from a man between 18 and 29 years old who received the YFV17D yellow fever vaccine.

This clonotype was counted between two and nine times. The genes are TRBV6-2 or TRBV6-3 and TRBJ2-2; TRBD2 agrees at 11 bases. The CDR3 loop spans 15 amino acids. V was pared by 6 bases and J by 6 bases, with 6 bases of the junction left unmatched. Germline values: CDR1 MNHEY, CDR2 SVGEGT. The CDR3 loop is CASRPGLAVAGELFF. CDR3 nucleotides: TGTGCCAGCAGGCCGGGACTAGCGGTGGCCGGGGAGCTGTTTTTT.

Ten or more counts support this clonotype. The chain joins TRBV7-6 to TRBJ2-2; 7 bases match TRBD1. Germline values: CDR1 SGHVS, CDR2 FNYEAQ. V shed 5 bases and J 1 base; nucleotides not matched to a gene: 13. The CDR3 runs to 18 residues. CDR3 loop: CASSVMGQTLGNTGELFF. CDR3 in DNA: TGTGCCAGCAGCGTGATGGGACAGACTCTGGGGAACACCGGGGAGCTGTTTTTT.

This clonotype has just one count. The chain has TRBV5-4 and TRBJ2-3, with D possibly matching TRBD1 (5 bases). Trimming took off 0 bases at V and 3 bases at J, with 14 bases between the two ends. This CDR3 has 16 residues. The germline V gene has CDR1 SGHNT and CDR2 YYREEE (reference sequence). This CDR3 is CASSLAFGARTDTQYF. The CDR3 bases are TGTGCCAGCAGCTTGGCCTTTGGGGCGCGGACAGATACGCAGTATTTT.

This clonotype has a handful of counts. V is TRBV6-2 or TRBV6-3 and J is TRBJ2-5; no firm D call. With 8 bases removed from V and 4 bases from J, the gap between germline ends came to 17 bases. From germline, CDR1 is MNHEY and CDR2 SVGEGT. CDR3 length: 14 residues. Here the CDR3 reads CASGSSTLGETQYF. CDR3 coding DNA: TGTGCCAGCGGAAGCTCCACCTTGGGAGAGACCCAGTACTTC.

This clonotype has only a few counts. The chain couples TRBV7-2 to TRBJ2-1; 10 bases align to TRBD2. J lost 4 bases, V lost 6 bases, and 9 bases had no gene match. The CDR3 runs to 16 residues. The germline V gene has CDR1 SGHTA and CDR2 FQGNSA. CDR3 nucleotides: TGTGCCAGCAGTCCCGGGGGTAGCGGGGGGTACAATGAGCAGTTCTTC. Its protein product is CASSPGGSGGYNEQFF.

V is TRBV5-1 and J is TRBJ2-3, with 8 bases identical to TRBD1. Per germline, CDR1 SGHRS and CDR2 YFSETQ. The trim removed 4 bases at V and 2 bases at J, leaving 15 bases unmatched. The CDR3 runs to 18 residues. In nucleotides, the CDR3 is TGCGCCAGCAGCCAGGGACAGGCAGGGTCCGGGGTCACAGATACGCAGTATTTT. Translation gives CASSQGQAGSGVTDTQYF. The full variable domain, in which reference TRBV5-1 and TRBJ2-3 provide the parts outside the CDR3, is KAGVTQTPRYLIKTRGQQVTLSCSPISGHRSVSWYQQTPGQGLQFLFEYFSETQRNKGNFPGRFSGRQFSNSRSEMNVSTLELGDSALYLCASSQGQAGSGVTDTQYFGPGTRLTVL.

The V gene is TRBV6-2 or TRBV6-3, the J gene TRBJ1-1, with TRBD1 matching over 9 bases. The CDR3 extends over 14 amino acids. CDR1 is MNHEY, CDR2 SVGEGT, per germline. The trim removed 1 base at V and 4 bases at J, leaving 1 base unmatched. CDR3 DNA sequence: TGTGCCAGCAGTTACTTGGGACAGGGCACTGAAGCTTTCTTT. Translated: CASSYLGQGTEAFF.

Only a few counts were recorded for this clonotype. The J gene is TRBJ2-7, the V gene TRBV6-2 or TRBV6-3, with 7 bases fitting TRBD1. V was pared by 5 bases and J by 6 bases, with 10 bases of the junction left unmatched. The CDR3 totals 14 residues. Germline CDR1 reads MNHEY; CDR2 reads SVGEGT. The DNA of the CDR3 is TGTGCCAGCAGTAAGGGACAGTTTTTTCGCGAGCAGTACGTC. This encodes CASSKGQFFREQYV.

J is TRBJ2-7 and V is TRBV5-1, with 9 bases lining up with TRBD1. CDR1 and CDR2 (germline): SGHRS, YFSETQ. The CDR3 runs 12 residues. The J segment lost 5 bases and the V segment lost 5 bases, leaving 2 bases of the junction unmatched. The CDR3 nucleotides read TGCGCCAGCAGACAGGGGGCGGACGAGCAGTACTTC. It yields the protein CASRQGADEQYF.

The V gene is TRBV20-1, the J gene TRBJ2-7; D may be TRBD1 or TRBD2 (5 bases each). Germline CDR1 reads DFQATT; CDR2 reads SNEGSKA (reference sequence). V was clipped by 5 bases and J by 7 bases, with 24 bases between them. The CDR3 extends over 15 amino acids. The CDR3 nucleotides are TGCAGTGCTCCTAGGCGGGCAGGGTGGGGGTTGGAGCAGTACTTC. As protein: CSAPRRAGWGLEQYF.

Many counts were recorded for this clonotype. The chain combines TRBV20-1 with TRBJ2-6; D gene unclear. V lost 4 bases and J lost 0, with 7 bases in between. Germline-derived CDR1 and CDR2 are DFQATT and SNEGSKA (reference sequence). This CDR3 spans 14 amino acids. The CDR3 loop is CSAIESSGANVLTF. The CDR3 region has the DNA TGCAGTGCTATAGAAAGCTCTGGGGCCAACGTCCTGACTTTC.

This clonotype was found a few times. The chain is built from TRBV28 and TRBJ2-7; TRBD2 might be the D (6 bases). The CDR3 consists of 13 residues. Germline CDR1 MDHEN, CDR2 SYDVKM. V lost 5 bases to trimming and J lost 4 bases, with 12 bases between them. As DNA, the CDR3 is TGTGCCAGCAGTCTCCCGGGAGCATACGAGCAGTACGTC. It translates to CASSLPGAYEQYV.

This clonotype was found a few times. This chain links TRBV4-3 with TRBJ1-2, with D uncertain. The germline V and J ends were trimmed by 0 bases and 7 bases, with 15 bases remaining between them. Germline CDR1 LGHNA, CDR2 YSLEER. This CDR3 spans 15 amino acids. The CDR3 bases are TGCGCCAGCAGCCAAGATCGGGGTACGGTATCTGGCTACACCTTC. It encodes CASSQDRGTVSGYTF.